Listed below are T cell receptor beta chains from one sample, sequenced in a study of blood T cell repertoires in COVID-19. Measured with immunoSEQ multiplex PCR; TCRdb has only the in-frame clones, and not every one. The data show about 73,000 clones, 90% seen once. The source material was peripheral blood. Source of these receptors: a woman of 80 years or more with active or convalescent COVID-19. CDR3s include the opening cysteine and the closing phenylalanine or tryptophan. The D gene is left open where the match is weak. For some rows the clone size is stated as once, few or many, or as a class when expanded; others skip it.

TRBJ1-3 | TRBV2 | TRBD1 | NA | TGTGCCACAGACAGGGGGAGCTCTGGAAACACCATATATTTT | CATDRGSSGNTIYF
TRBJ2-2 | TRBV6-5 | TRBD1 | NA | TGTGCCAGCAGTTTGACAGGGGGCGCGAACACCGGGGAGCTGTTTTTT | CASSLTGGANTGELFF
TRBJ2-2 | TRBV9 | NA | NA | TGTGCCAGCAGCCCCCCCGGTGGCGGGGAGCTGTTTTTT | CASSPPGGGELFF
TRBJ1-3 | TRBV9 | NA | NA | TGTGCCAGCAGCGTAGGGAGTAACTCTGGAAACACCATATATTTT | CASSVGSNSGNTIYF
TRBJ2-7 | TRBV28 | TRBD1 | NA | TGTGCCAGTGAGGACAGGGGGTACGAGCAGTACTTC | CASEDRGYEQYF
TRBJ1-2 | TRBV27 | NA | NA | TGTGCCAGCGGAAACCTTCGGGGGACTTACTATGGCTACACCTTC | CASGNLRGTYYGYTF
TRBJ1-5 | TRBV5-4 | TRBD1 | NA | TGTGCCAGCAGCAGGGGACAGGCCGCGCCCCAGCATTTT | CASSRGQAAPQHF
TRBJ2-1 | TRBV7-2 | NA | NA | TGTGCCAGCAGCTCAAATCGCAGACTGGTATCCTACAATGAGCAGTTCTTC | CASSSNRRLVSYNEQFF
TRBJ2-7 | TRBV6-5 | NA | once | TGTGCCAGCAGCTCTCAGGGGCCCCTGGGCGAGCAGTACTTC | CASSSQGPLGEQYF
TRBJ2-7 | TRBV7-9 | NA | NA | TGTGCCAGCAGCTTAGCGGCTAGCTCCTACGAGCAGTACTTC | CASSLAASSYEQYF
TRBJ1-1 | TRBV2 | TRBD1 | NA | TGTGCCAGCAGTGAACGGGGGACAGGGGTGAACACTGAAGCTTTCTTT | CASSERGTGVNTEAFF
TRBJ2-3 | TRBV7-2 | TRBD2 | NA | TGTGCCAGCAGCCCGCAGTATGGAGCGGGGGGGACAGATACGCAGTATTTT | CASSPQYGAGGTDTQYF
TRBJ1-2 | TRBV30 | NA | NA | TGTGCCTGGAGAGGGGGGGCGGTGACCGGTGGCTACACCTTC | CAWRGGAVTGGYTF
TRBJ2-1 | TRBV7-9 | TRBD1 | NA | TGTGCCAGCAGTCAACATACGGGACAGGGGGCATATGAGCAGTTCTTC | CASSQHTGQGAYEQFF
TRBJ2-6 | TRBV15 | NA | NA | TGTGCCACCAGCAGAGTGAGGGCAGGGGTTGGCTCTGGGGCCAACGTCCTGACTTTC | CATSRVRAGVGSGANVLTF
TRBJ1-1 | TRBV7-2 | NA | NA | TGTGCCAGCAGCCCTACCCACAGGGCTGGGACTGAAGCTTTCTTT | CASSPTHRAGTEAFF
TRBJ1-1 | TRBV19 | TRBD1 | NA | TGTGCCAGTGGATCCGGGACAGGGAGCACTGAAGCTTTCTTT | CASGSGTGSTEAFF
TRBJ1-4 | TRBV6-5 | TRBD1 | NA | TGTGCCAGCAGCGGACAGGGGGAACGGGAAAAACTGTTTTTT | CASSGQGEREKLFF
TRBJ1-1 | TRBV24-1 | NA | NA | TGTGCCACCAGTGCCTCGACACCAAACACTGAAGCTTTCTTT | CATSASTPNTEAFF
TRBJ1-4 | TRBV15 | TRBD1 | NA | TGTGCCACCAGCAGGGGACAGGGGGCGAGTTATGAAAAACTGTTTTTT | CATSRGQGASYEKLFF
TRBJ2-3 | TRBV9 | TRBD2 | once | TGTGCCAGCAGCTTTCCTAGCGGGGGGGCCGCAGATACGCAGTATTTT | CASSFPSGGAADTQYF
TRBJ1-4 | TRBV27 | NA | many | TGTGCCAGCAGTTTAAACCGGGACTCACTAGGTGAAAAACTGTTTTTT | CASSLNRDSLGEKLFF
TRBJ2-6 | TRBV10-1 | NA | few | TGCGCCAGCAGTGGAGGGATTCCCGTCTCTGGGGCCAACGTCCTGACTTTC | CASSGGIPVSGANVLTF
TRBJ2-2 | TRBV9 | TRBD2 | NA | TGTGCAAGCCGGGGGGTTAAGGGAGGCGGGGAGCTGTTTTTT | CASRGVKGGGELFF
TRBJ2-7 | TRBV7-8 | TRBD1 | NA | TGTGCCAGCAGCTTAGTCGACCAGGGGGCCACCTACGAGCAGTACTTC | CASSLVDQGATYEQYF
TRBJ1-1 | TRBV29-1 | NA | NA | TGCAGCGCCGAGGGAGGGGGTACTGAAGCTTTCTTT | CSAEGGGTEAFF
TRBJ2-3 | TRBV7-2 | TRBD2 | NA | TGTGCCAGCAGCTTAGCGAAAGGGTACAGCGGGACTAGCACAGATACGCAGTATTTT | CASSLAKGYSGTSTDTQYF
TRBJ1-6 | TRBV7-9 | TRBD1 | NA | TGTGCCAGCAGCCCGACAGGGTCACCCCTCCACTTT | CASSPTGSPLHF
TRBJ2-7 | TRBV27 | NA | NA | TGTGCCAGCAGTTTACGGGGAGGCCACGAGCAGTACTTC | CASSLRGGHEQYF
TRBJ2-7 | TRBV12-3/TRBV12-4 | NA | NA | TGTGCCAGCAGTCCGGACAGTCCCTACGAGCAGTACTTC | CASSPDSPYEQYF
TRBJ2-7 | TRBV7-6 | TRBD1 | once | TGTGCCAGCAGCTCCGGGACAGGGGGCTCCTACGAGCAGTACTTC | CASSSGTGGSYEQYF
TRBJ2-1 | TRBV10-3 | TRBD2 | NA | TGTGCCACCGGGGGGGGGAGCTCCTACAATGAGCAGTTCTTC | CATGGGSSYNEQFF
TRBJ1-6 | TRBV28 | NA | NA | TGTGCCAGCAGTTTGGCTTCCTTTTCCTATAATTCACCCCTCCACTTT | CASSLASFSYNSPLHF
TRBJ2-1 | TRBV7-3 | NA | NA | TGTGCCAGCAGCAACCCGGGACACGCCAGAGGTGAGCAGTTCTTC | CASSNPGHARGEQFF
TRBJ1-5 | TRBV15 | TRBD1 | once | TGTGCCACCAGCAGACAACGGACAGGTCTTAGCAATCAGCCCCAGCATTTT | CATSRQRTGLSNQPQHF
TRBJ2-5 | TRBV7-9 | NA | NA | TGTGCCAGCAGCTTAAGTCGCGCGGGGGCGGGGGAGACCCAGTACTTC | CASSLSRAGAGETQYF
TRBJ2-7 | TRBV29-1 | TRBD1 | NA | TGCAGCGGGACCCCTCGGGACAGGCCCTACGAGCAGTACTTC | CSGTPRDRPYEQYF
TRBJ1-2 | TRBV19 | NA | NA | TGTGCCAGTAGAATCCCGGGACTCTATGGCTACACCTTC | CASRIPGLYGYTF
TRBJ2-7 | TRBV27 | NA | NA | TGTGCCAGCAGTTTATTTGGGAGCTCCTACGAGCAGTACTTC | CASSLFGSSYEQYF
TRBJ1-6 | TRBV4-3 | TRBD1 | NA | TGCGCCAGCAGCCAAGATGGGGCAGGGGGCGGATCACCCCTCCACTTT | CASSQDGAGGGSPLHF